Sequencing of this T cell receptor (beta chain) was carried out in a study of T-cell memory formation after mild COVID-19. Study information: Each donor largely had its own TCR clusters.

TCRdb fed the 5' RACE reads into MiXCR, producing one record per CDR3 protein. The profile covers approximately 100,000 distinct CDR3 sequences, with approximately 12% appearing a single time and roughly two fifths taken by the ten largest. The sequenced material came from PBMCs or a T cell subset sorted from them (not recorded which). This clonotype was sampled from a man between 18 and 29 years old who had mild COVID-19 (a few samples of this study predate the infection). Cell type and time point are not known.

CDR3 DNA sequence: TGTGCCAGCAGCCAACCCTCTACAGGGTTAGAGACCCAGTACTTC. Amino acid sequence: CASSQPSTGLETQYF. V usage is TRBV4-2 and J usage is TRBJ2-5, with TRBD1 as a possible D gene (6 bases). Germline V gene data show CDR1 as LGHNA and CDR2 as YNFKEQ. Trimming cost V 2 bases and J 4 bases, with 14 bases left between them. The CDR3 runs 15 residues.